Below are 15 T cell receptor beta chains sequenced from a single sample in a study of beta chain features in type 1 diabetes. The study reverse transcribed the entire isolated RNA, so it sequenced expressed TCRB transcripts. Method: immunoSEQ multiplex PCR; TCRdb's copy keeps in-frame clones and lacks some. The sample has about 930,000 clones; 15% to 20% are singletons. Sequenced material: naive CD4+ T cells from blood. These receptors were obtained from a woman between 18 and 29 years old in good health.

A few counts support this clone. V usage is TRBV9 and J usage is TRBJ1-1; no definite D call. Trimming left V 0 bases short and J 1 base short, with 10 bases between. Germline CDR1 is SGDLS and CDR2 is YYNGEE. CDR3 length equals 15 residues. CDR3 sequence (DNA): TGTGCCAGCAGCGTAGGTCAGGCTTGGAACACTGAAGCTTTCTTT. Residues: CASSVGQAWNTEAFF. Filled out from reference TRBV9 and TRBJ1-1, the complete variable domain reads DSGVTQTPKHLITATGQRVTLRCSPRSGDLSVYWYQQSLDQGLQFLIQYYNGEERAKGNILERFSAQQFPDLHSELNLSSLELGDSALYFCASSVGQAWNTEAFFGQGTRLTVV.

This clone occurred a few times. The chain recombines TRBV27 with TRBJ2-1, with D perhaps matching TRBD1 (5 bases). V was pared by 2 bases and J by 0 bases, with 8 bases between. The germline gives CDR1 MNHEY, CDR2 SMNVEV (reference sequence). The CDR3 has 15 residues. The CDR3 loop is CASSLDSYSYNEQFF. As DNA, the CDR3 is TGTGCCAGCAGTTTAGACAGTTACTCCTACAATGAGCAGTTCTTC.

This clone occurred once. This sequence joins TRBV18 and TRBJ1-4; 7 nucleotides align to TRBD1. The V and J ends lost 6 bases and 7 bases, in that order; junction bases with no gene match: 8. Looked up from germline, CDR1 is KGHSH and CDR2 is LQKENI. CDR3 length equals 14 residues. For the CDR3, the DNA is TGTGCCAGCTCCCAGTCTAACAGGGGTGAAAAACTGTTTTTT. Translation: CASSQSNRGEKLFF.

In its sample, this clone was seen a few times. Here the CDR3 DNA reads TGTGCCAGCAGCCCCGGTACCGGCTCTGGAAACACCATATATTTT. This codes for CASSPGTGSGNTIYF. The J gene is TRBJ1-3, the V gene TRBV2; D is unclear. From germline, CDR1 is SNHLY and CDR2 FYNNEI. The length of the CDR3 is 15 residues. Trimming removed 6 bases at V and 0 bases at J, with 12 bases between.

The V and J genes are TRBV7-2 and TRBJ2-5; 10 positions match TRBD2. Germline CDR1 and CDR2: SGHTA and FQGNSA. Trimming took 0 bases from V and 3 from J; bases not matched to a gene: 4. This CDR3 contains 16 residues. The DNA of the CDR3 is TGTGCCAGCAGCTTAGCCGTAGCGGGAGGAGAAGAGACCCAGTACTTC. This translates into CASSLAVAGGEETQYF.

The chain employs TRBV9 and TRBJ2-1; D is possibly TRBD1 (6 bases). Trimming pared 4 bases from V and 1 base from J, leaving 12 bases between. The CDR3 has 15 amino acids. Germline values: CDR1 SGDLS, CDR2 YYNGEE. The CDR3 nucleotides read TGTGCCAGCAGCCTTGGACAGACTTCCTACAATGAGCAGTTCTTC. Translated: CASSLGQTSYNEQFF. The full variable domain, rest sourced from reference TRBV9 and TRBJ2-1, is DSGVTQTPKHLITATGQRVTLRCSPRSGDLSVYWYQQSLDQGLQFLIQYYNGEERAKGNILERFSAQQFPDLHSELNLSSLELGDSALYFCASSLGQTSYNEQFFGPGTRLTVL.

This clone has only a few counts. The rearrangement links TRBV21-1 to TRBJ1-1; TRBD1 is the table's D call, not checked against the DNA. TRBV21-1 represents a pseudogene. The CDR3 runs to 16 residues. The CDR3 DNA is TGTGCCAGCAGCAAACTTGGACAGGGGGAGTCGTCTGAAGCTTTCTTT. Translated, it gives CASSKLGQGESSEAFF.

The sample holds a few counts of this clone. The chain uses TRBV4-2 and TRBJ1-1; tentative D call: TRBD1 (6 bases). V was pared by 4 bases and J by 1 base, with 19 bases between. Per the germline V gene, CDR1 is LGHNA and CDR2 is YNFKEQ. This CDR3 contains 17 residues. CDR3 DNA sequence: TGTGCCAGCAGCCGTGAAGGGGCCGGGACACCGAACACTGAAGCTTTCTTT. It translates to CASSREGAGTPNTEAFF.

The chain couples TRBV5-6 to TRBJ2-4; TRBD1 matches at 11 bases. The germline gives CDR1 SGHDT, CDR2 YYEEEE. Trimming at V came to 4 bases and at J to 3 bases, leaving 9 bases not matched to a gene. CDR3 length: 17 residues. This chain's CDR3 is CASSAPDRGRYKNIQYF. Here the CDR3 DNA reads TGTGCCAGCAGCGCGCCGGACAGGGGGCGTTACAAAAACATTCAGTACTTC.

This clone has more than one count but fewer than ten. This chain uses TRBV7-8 with TRBJ2-5, with D unclear. Germline assignment: CDR1 SGHVS and CDR2 FQNEAQ. V lost 0 bases to trimming and J lost 4 bases, with 9 bases between them. The CDR3 has 14 residues. The CDR3 region is CASSLAPRGETQYF. As DNA, the CDR3 is TGTGCCAGCAGCTTAGCGCCGCGTGGAGAGACCCAGTACTTC.

The genes are TRBV5-1 and TRBJ2-1; the D is unclear. The V and J ends lost 5 bases and 0 bases respectively, with 12 bases between them. This CDR3 has 15 amino acids. Germline CDR1 and CDR2: SGHRS and YFSETQ. The CDR3 here is CASSRAISSYNEQFF. The CDR3 DNA follows: TGCGCCAGCAGTCGGGCGATCAGCTCCTACAATGAGCAGTTCTTC.

The rearrangement links TRBV6-1 to TRBJ2-6, with unresolved D. Per germline, CDR1 MNHNS and CDR2 SASEGT. The CDR3 spans 15 residues. V was trimmed by 9 bases and J by 0 bases, leaving 12 bases between them. CDR3 coding DNA: TGTGCCAGTCCATACCCCCTCTCTGGGGCCAACGTCCTGACTTTC. It codes for CASPYPLSGANVLTF.

The rearrangement joins TRBV29-1 to TRBJ1-2; 7 bases agree with TRBD1. V lost 0 bases to trimming and J lost 4 bases; unmatched junction nucleotides: 8. Germline values: CDR1 SQVTM, CDR2 ANQGSEA. This CDR3 spans 15 amino acids. The CDR3, as DNA: TGCAGCGTTGAAGATAGGAGGGGGCAAGGCTATGGCTACACCTTC. Translated, it gives CSVEDRRGQGYGYTF.

Only a few counts were recorded for this clone. This sample includes further DNA sequences coding for the same CDR3. The J gene is TRBJ1-2, the V gene TRBV28, with D hard to call. The CDR3 totals 12 residues. The germline V and J ends were trimmed by 2 bases and 5 bases, with 6 bases remaining between them. The germline CDR1 and CDR2 sequences are MDHEN and SYDVKM. CDR3 sequence reads: CASSLGLYGYTF. In DNA, the CDR3 is TGTGCCAGCAGTTTAGGACTTTATGGCTACACCTTC.

The chain has TRBV7-9 and TRBJ2-1; D remains ambiguous. V was pared by 7 bases and J by 9 bases, with 10 bases between. Germline V gene data show CDR1 as SEHNR and CDR2 as FQNEAQ (reference sequence). The CDR3 is made up of 11 amino acids. DNA for the CDR3: TGTGCCAGCACACGGTTCGCTGAGCAGTTCTTC. It yields the protein CASTRFAEQFF.